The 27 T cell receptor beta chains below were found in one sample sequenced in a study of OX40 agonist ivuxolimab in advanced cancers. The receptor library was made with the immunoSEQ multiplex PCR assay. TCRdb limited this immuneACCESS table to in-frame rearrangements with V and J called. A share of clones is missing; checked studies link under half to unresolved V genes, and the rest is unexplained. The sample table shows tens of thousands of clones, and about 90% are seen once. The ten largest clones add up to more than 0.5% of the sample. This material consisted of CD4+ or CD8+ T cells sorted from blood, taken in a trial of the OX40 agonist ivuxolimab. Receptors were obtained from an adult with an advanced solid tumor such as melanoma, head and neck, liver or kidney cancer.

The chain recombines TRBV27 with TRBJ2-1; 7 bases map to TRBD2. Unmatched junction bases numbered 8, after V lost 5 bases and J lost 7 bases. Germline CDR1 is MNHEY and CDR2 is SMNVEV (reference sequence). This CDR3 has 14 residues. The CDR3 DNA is TGTGCCAGCAGTCGACTAGCTATGGGGAATGAGCAGTTCTTC. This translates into CASSRLAMGNEQFF.

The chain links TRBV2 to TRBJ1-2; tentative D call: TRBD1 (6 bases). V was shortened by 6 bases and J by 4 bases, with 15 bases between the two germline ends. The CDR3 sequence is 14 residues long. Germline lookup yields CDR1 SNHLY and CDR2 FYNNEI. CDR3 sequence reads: CASRGQTFLYGYTF. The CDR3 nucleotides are TGTGCCAGCAGAGGACAGACTTTCCTCTATGGCTACACCTTC.

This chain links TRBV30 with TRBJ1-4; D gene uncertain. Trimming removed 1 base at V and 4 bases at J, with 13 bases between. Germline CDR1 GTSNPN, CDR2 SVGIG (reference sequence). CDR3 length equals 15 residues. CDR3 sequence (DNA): TGTGCCTGGAGTGAGCGTACAGCCGTTAATGAAAAACTGTTTTTT. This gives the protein CAWSERTAVNEKLFF.

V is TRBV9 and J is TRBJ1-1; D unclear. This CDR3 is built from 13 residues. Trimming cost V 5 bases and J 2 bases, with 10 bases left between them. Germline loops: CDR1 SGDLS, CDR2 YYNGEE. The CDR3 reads CASSRVGNTEAFF. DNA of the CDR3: TGTGCCAGCAGTAGGGTAGGTAACACTGAAGCTTTCTTT.

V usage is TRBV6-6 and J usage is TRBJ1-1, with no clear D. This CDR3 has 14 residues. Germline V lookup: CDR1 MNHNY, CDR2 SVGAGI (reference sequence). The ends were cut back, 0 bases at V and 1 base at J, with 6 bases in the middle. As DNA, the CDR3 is TGTGCCAGCAGTTACTCGGGTGGGAACACTGAAGCTTTCTTT. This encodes CASSYSGGNTEAFF.

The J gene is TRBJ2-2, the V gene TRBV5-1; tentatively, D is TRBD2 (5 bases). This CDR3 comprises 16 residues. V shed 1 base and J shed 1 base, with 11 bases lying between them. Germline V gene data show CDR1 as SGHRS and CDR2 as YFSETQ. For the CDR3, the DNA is TGCGCCAGCAGCTTGAGCGGACTGGAGAACACCGGGGAGCTGTTTTTT. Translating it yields CASSLSGLENTGELFF.

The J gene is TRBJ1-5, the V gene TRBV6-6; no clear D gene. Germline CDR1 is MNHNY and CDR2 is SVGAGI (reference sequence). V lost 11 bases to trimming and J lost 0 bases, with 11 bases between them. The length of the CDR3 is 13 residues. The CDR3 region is CAASGNSNQPQHF. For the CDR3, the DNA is TGTGCCGCCTCGGGAAATAGCAATCAGCCCCAGCATTTT.

The CDR3 nucleotides are TGTGCCAGCAGTGGACAGGGGGTTGGCAATCAGCCCCAGCATTTT. This sequence encodes CASSGQGVGNQPQHF. The chain combines TRBV2 with TRBJ1-5, with TRBD1 matching over 9 bases. Germline trimming cut 4 bases from V and 2 bases from J; bases unmatched to any gene: 3. The CDR3 length is 15 residues. Germline loops: CDR1 SNHLY, CDR2 FYNNEI.

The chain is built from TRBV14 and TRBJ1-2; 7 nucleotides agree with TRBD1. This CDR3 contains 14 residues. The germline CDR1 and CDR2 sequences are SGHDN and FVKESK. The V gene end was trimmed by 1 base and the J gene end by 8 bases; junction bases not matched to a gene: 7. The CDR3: CASSQGRGRGGYTF. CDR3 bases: TGTGCCAGCAGCCAAGGAAGGGGGCGGGGAGGCTACACCTTC.

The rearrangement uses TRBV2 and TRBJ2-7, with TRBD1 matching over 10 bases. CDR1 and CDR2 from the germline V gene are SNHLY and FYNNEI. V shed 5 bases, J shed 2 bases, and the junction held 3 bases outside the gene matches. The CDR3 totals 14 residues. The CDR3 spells CASSSDRGPYEQYF. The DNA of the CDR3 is TGTGCCAGCAGTTCCGACAGGGGGCCCTACGAGCAGTACTTC. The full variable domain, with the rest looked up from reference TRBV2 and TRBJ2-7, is EPEVTQTPSHQVTQMGQEVILRCVPISNHLYFYWYRQILGQKVEFLVSFYNNEISEKSEIFDDQFSVERPDGSNFTLKIRSTKLEDSAMYFCASSSDRGPYEQYFGPGTRLTVT.

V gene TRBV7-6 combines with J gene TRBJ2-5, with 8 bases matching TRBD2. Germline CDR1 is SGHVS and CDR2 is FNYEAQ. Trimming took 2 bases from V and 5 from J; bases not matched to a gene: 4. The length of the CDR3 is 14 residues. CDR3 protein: CASSLSGRYETQYF. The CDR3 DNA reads TGTGCCAGCAGCTTAAGCGGGAGATACGAGACCCAGTACTTC.

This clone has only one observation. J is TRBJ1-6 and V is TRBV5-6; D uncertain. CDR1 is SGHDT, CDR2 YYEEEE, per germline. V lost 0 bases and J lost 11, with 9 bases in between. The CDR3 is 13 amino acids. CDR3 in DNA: TGTGCCAGCAGCTTGGAAGACCACACACCCCTCCACTTT. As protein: CASSLEDHTPLHF.

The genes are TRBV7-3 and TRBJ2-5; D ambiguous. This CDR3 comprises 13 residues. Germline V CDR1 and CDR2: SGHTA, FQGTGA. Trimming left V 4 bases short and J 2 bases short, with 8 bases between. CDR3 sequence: CASSSFRQETQYF. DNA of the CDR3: TGTGCCAGCAGCTCCTTTCGGCAAGAGACCCAGTACTTC.

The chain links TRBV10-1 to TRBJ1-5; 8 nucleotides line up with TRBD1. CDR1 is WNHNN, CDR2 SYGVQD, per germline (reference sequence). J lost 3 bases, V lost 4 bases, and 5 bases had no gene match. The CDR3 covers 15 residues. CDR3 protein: CASSAPDRDNQPQHF. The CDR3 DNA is TGCGCCAGCAGTGCCCCGGACAGGGACAATCAGCCCCAGCATTTT.

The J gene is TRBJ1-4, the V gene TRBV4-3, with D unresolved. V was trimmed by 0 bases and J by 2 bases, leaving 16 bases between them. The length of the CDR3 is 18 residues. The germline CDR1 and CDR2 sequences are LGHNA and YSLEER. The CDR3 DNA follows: TGCGCCAGCAGCCAAGAGCGTGGTTCAGGAGTGACTAATGAAAAACTGTTTTTT. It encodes CASSQERGSGVTNEKLFF.

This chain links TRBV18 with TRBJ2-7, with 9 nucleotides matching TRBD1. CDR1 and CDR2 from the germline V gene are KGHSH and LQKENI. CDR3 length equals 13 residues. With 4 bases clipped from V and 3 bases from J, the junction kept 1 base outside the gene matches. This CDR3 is CASSRDRDYEQYF. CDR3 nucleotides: TGTGCCAGCTCACGGGACAGGGACTACGAGCAGTACTTC.

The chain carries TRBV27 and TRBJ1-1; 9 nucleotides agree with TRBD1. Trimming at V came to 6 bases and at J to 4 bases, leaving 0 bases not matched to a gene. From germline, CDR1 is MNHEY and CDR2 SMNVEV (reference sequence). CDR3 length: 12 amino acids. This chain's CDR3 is CASRGQGTEAFF. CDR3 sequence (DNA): TGTGCCAGCAGGGGACAGGGCACTGAAGCTTTCTTT.

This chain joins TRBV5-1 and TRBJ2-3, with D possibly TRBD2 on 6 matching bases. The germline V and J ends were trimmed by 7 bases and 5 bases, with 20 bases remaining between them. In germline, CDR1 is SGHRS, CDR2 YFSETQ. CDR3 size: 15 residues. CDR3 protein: CASAWSGPWEDTQYF. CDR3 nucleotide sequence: TGCGCCAGCGCTTGGAGCGGGCCGTGGGAAGATACGCAGTATTTT.

The CDR3 protein is CASSPGQNYGYTF. The DNA of the CDR3 is TGTGCCAGCAGCCCAGGACAAAACTATGGCTACACCTTC. V is TRBV6-6 and J is TRBJ1-2; D is possibly TRBD1 (5 bases). Germline CDR1 MNHNY, CDR2 SVGAGI (reference sequence). Trimming removed 6 bases from V and 2 bases from J, with 10 bases in between. The CDR3 totals 13 residues.

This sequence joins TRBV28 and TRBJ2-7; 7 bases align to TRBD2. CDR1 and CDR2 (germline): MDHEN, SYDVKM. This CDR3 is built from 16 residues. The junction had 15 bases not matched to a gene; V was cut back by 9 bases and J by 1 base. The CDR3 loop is CASSLGGGDGSYEQYF. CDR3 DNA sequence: TGTGCCAGTAGTCTAGGTGGGGGGGACGGATCCTACGAGCAGTACTTC.

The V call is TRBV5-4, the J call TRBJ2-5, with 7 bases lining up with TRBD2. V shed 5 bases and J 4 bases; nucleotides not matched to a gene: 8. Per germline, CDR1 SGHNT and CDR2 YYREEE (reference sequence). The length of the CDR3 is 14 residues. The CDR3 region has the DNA TGTGCCAGCAGTAGGCAGGGCGGGGGAGAGACCCAGTACTTC. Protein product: CASSRQGGGETQYF.

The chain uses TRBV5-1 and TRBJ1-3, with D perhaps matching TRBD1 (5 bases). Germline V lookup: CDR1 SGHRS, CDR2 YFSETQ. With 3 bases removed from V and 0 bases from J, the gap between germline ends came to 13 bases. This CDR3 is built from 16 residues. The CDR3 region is CASSSLGPSSGNTIYF. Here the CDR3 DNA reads TGCGCCAGCAGCTCACTGGGGCCCAGCTCTGGAAACACCATATATTTT.

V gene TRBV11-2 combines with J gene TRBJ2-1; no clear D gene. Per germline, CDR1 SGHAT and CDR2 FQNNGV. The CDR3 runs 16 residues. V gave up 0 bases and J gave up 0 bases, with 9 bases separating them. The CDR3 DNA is TGTGCCAGCAGCTTAGATTCATTTAGCTCCTACAATGAGCAGTTCTTC. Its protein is CASSLDSFSSYNEQFF. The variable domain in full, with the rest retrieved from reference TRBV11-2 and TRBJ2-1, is EAGVAQSPRYKIIEKRQSVAFWCNPISGHATLYWYQQILGQGPKLLIQFQNNGVVDDSQLPKDRFSAERLKGVDSTLKIQPAKLEDSAVYLCASSLDSFSSYNEQFFGPGTRLTVL.

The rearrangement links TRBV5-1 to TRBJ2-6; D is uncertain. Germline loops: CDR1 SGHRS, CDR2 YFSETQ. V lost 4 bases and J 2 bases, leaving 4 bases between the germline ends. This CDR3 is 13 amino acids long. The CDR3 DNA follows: TGCGCCAGCAGCCGGACTGGGGCCAACGTCCTGACTTTC. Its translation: CASSRTGANVLTF.

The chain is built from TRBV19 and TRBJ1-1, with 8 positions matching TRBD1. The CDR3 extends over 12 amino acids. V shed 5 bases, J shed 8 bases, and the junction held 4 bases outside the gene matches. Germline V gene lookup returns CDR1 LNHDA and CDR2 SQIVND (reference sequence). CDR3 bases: TGTGCCAGTAGTCCCCGGGACAGGGAAGCTTTCTTT. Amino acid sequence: CASSPRDREAFF.

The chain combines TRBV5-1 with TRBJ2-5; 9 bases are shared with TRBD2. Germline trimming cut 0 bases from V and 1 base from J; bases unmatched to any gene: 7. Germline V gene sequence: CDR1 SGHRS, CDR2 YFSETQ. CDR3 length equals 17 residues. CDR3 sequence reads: CASSLGGAGGTQETQYF. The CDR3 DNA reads TGCGCCAGCAGCTTGGGGGGCGCGGGAGGGACCCAAGAGACCCAGTACTTC.

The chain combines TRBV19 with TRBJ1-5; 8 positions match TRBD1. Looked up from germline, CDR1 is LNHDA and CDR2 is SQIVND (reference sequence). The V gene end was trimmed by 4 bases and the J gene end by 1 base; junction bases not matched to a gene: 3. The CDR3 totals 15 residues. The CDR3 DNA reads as TGTGCCAGTAGTAAAAGGACAGGGAGCAATCAGCCCCAGCATTTT. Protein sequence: CASSKRTGSNQPQHF.